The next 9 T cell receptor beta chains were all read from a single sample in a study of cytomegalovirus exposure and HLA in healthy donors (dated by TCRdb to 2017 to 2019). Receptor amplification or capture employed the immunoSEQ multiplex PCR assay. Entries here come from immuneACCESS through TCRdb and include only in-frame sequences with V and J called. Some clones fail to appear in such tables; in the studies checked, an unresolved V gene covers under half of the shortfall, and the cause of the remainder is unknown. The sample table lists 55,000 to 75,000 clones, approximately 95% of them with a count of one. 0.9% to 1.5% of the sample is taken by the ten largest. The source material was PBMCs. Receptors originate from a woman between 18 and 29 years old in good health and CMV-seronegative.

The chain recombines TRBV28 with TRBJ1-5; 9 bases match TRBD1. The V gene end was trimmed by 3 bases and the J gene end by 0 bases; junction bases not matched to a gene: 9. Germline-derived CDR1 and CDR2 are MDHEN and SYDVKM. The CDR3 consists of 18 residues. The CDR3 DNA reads TGTGCCAGCAGTTTCCCCGGACAGGGGCGACATAGCAATCAGCCCCAGCATTTT. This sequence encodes CASSFPGQGRHSNQPQHF.

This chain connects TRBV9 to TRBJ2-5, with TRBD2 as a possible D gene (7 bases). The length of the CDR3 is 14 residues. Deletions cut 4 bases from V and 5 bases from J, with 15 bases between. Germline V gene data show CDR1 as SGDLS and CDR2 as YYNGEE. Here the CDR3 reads CASSPRGGLETQYF. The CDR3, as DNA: TGTGCCAGCAGCCCGAGGGGGGGCCTGGAGACCCAGTACTTC.

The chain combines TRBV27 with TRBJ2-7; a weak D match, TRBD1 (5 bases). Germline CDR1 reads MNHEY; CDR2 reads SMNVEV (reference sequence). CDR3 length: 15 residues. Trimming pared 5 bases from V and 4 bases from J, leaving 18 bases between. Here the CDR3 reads CASSQGWGAGYEQYF. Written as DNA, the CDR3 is TGTGCCAGCAGTCAGGGCTGGGGCGCCGGATACGAGCAGTACTTC.

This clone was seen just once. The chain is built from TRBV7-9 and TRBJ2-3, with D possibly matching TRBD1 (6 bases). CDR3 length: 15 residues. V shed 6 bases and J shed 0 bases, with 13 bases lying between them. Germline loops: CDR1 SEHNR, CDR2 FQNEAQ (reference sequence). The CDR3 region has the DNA TGTGCCAGCAGTTCCGGGACAACTAGCACAGATACGCAGTATTTT. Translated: CASSSGTTSTDTQYF.

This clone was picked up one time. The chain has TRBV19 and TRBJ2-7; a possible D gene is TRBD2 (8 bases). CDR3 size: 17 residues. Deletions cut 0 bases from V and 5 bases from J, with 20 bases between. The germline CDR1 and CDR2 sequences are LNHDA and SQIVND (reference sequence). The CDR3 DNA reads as TGTGCCAGTAGTATAGATAGCGGGGCAGCCGGGACAGACGAGCAGTACTTC. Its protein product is CASSIDSGAAGTDEQYF.

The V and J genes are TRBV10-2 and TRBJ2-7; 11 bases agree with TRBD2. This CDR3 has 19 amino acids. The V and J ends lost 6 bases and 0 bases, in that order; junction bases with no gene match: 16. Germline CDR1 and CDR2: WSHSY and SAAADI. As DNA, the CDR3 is TGCGCCAGCAGCTACGACAGCATCCGACTAGCGGGAAACTCCTACGAGCAGTACTTC. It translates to CASSYDSIRLAGNSYEQYF.

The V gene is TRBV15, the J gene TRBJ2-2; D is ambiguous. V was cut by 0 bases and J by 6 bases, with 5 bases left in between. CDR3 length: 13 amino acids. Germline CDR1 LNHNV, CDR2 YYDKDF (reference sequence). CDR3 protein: CATSRDPAGELFF. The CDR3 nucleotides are TGTGCCACCAGCAGAGATCCGGCCGGGGAGCTGTTTTTT.

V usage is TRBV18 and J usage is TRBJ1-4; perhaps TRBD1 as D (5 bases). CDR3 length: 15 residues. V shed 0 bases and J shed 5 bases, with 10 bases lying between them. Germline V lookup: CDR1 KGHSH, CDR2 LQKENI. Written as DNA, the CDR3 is TGTGCCAGCTCACCACCCGGGGGGATGAATGAAAAACTGTTTTTT. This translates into CASSPPGGMNEKLFF.

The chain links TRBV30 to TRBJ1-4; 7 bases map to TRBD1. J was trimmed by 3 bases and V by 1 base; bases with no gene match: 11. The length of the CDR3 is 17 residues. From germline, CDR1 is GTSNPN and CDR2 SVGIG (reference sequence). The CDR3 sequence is CAWSAPRPGQSNEKLFF. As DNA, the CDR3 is TGTGCCTGGAGTGCCCCACGACCGGGACAGTCTAATGAAAAACTGTTTTTT.